This T cell receptor (beta chain) was captured in a study of T cell repertoires in cytomegalovirus infection. The V and J ends lost 10 bases and 0 bases respectively, with 19 bases between them. The germline V gene encodes CDR1 SNHLY and CDR2 FYNNEI. This CDR3 has 16 residues. TCRdb analysed the reads with MiXCR anew, one entry per CDR3 protein. The repertoire holds 300,000 to 450,000 distinct CDR3 sequences, with 18% as singletons. This clonotype turned up a few times. The rearrangement uses TRBV2 and TRBJ2-1; no clear D. Material: PBMCs. The TCR comes from a human donor in good health (CMV status not recorded). Some clones in this sample may be carry-over from other donors' samples. CDR3 sequence reads: CATRVPRTSSYNEQFF. CDR3 bases: TGTGCCACCAGAGTCCCCCGTACATCCTCCTACAATGAGCAGTTCTTC.